The 30 T cell receptor beta chains given below trace back to one sample, sequenced in a study of cytomegalovirus exposure and HLA in healthy donors. Amplification used 60 Vbeta primers and 13 Jbeta primers. The repertoire was sequenced with immunoSEQ multiplex PCR; TCRdb's copy has only in-frame clones and lacks some. The table records roughly 100,000 clones, about 80% of them present only once. The material sequenced was PBMCs. The source is a female donor in good health and CMV-seropositive.

This clone was seen a few times. The chain employs TRBV6-5 and TRBJ1-5; perhaps TRBD1 as D (5 bases). CDR1 is MNHEY and CDR2 is SVGAGI in the germline V gene. This CDR3 is built from 12 residues. V was trimmed by 6 bases and J by 7 bases, leaving 10 bases between them. The CDR3 sequence is CASRQGSQPQHF. The CDR3 DNA reads TGTGCCAGCAGGCAGGGTTCCCAGCCCCAGCATTTT.

The rearrangement links TRBV27 to TRBJ2-7; 8 nucleotides agree with TRBD2. V gave up 3 bases and J gave up 3 bases; unmatched junction bases: 10. The CDR3 extends over 16 amino acids. Germline CDR1 and CDR2: MNHEY and SMNVEV (reference sequence). CDR3 loop: CASSFDGGASFYEQYF. CDR3 nucleotide sequence: TGTGCCAGCAGTTTCGACGGGGGGGCCTCATTCTACGAGCAGTACTTC.

The chain carries TRBV9 and TRBJ1-6, with 9 bases identical to TRBD1. Germline CDR1 reads SGDLS; CDR2 reads YYNGEE. The CDR3 is 14 residues long. The V gene end was trimmed by 3 bases and the J gene end by 10 bases; junction bases not matched to a gene: 5. CDR3 residues: CASSATGGSSPLHF. DNA for the CDR3: TGTGCCAGCAGCGCGACAGGGGGTAGCTCACCCCTCCACTTT. Full variable domain (rest looked up from reference TRBV9 and TRBJ1-6): DSGVTQTPKHLITATGQRVTLRCSPRSGDLSVYWYQQSLDQGLQFLIQYYNGEERAKGNILERFSAQQFPDLHSELNLSSLELGDSALYFCASSATGGSSPLHFGNGTRLTVT.

This chain uses TRBV9 with TRBJ2-1, with 7 bases lining up with TRBD1. CDR1 is SGDLS, CDR2 YYNGEE, per germline. The CDR3 contains 15 residues. The J segment lost 4 bases and the V segment lost 5 bases, leaving 9 bases of the junction unmatched. CDR3: CASSGRDSHYNEQFF. In DNA, the CDR3 is TGTGCCAGCAGTGGCCGGGACAGCCATTACAATGAGCAGTTCTTC.

CDR3 in amino acids: CASSEPRGSSYEQYF. The CDR3 DNA follows: TGTGCCAGCAGTGAACCCAGGGGAAGCTCCTACGAGCAGTACTTC. The J gene is TRBJ2-7, the V gene TRBV2, with D perhaps TRBD1 (6 bases). Germline V gives CDR1 SNHLY, CDR2 FYNNEI. The CDR3 runs to 15 residues. V was pared by 2 bases and J by 0 bases, with 11 bases between.

V gene TRBV5-4 combines with J gene TRBJ2-3, with no clear D. Trimming took off 0 bases at V and 4 bases at J, with 9 bases between the two ends. The CDR3 covers 14 residues. The V gene's germline CDR1 is SGHNT and CDR2 YYREEE (reference sequence). The CDR3 reads CASSLGSYADTQYF. The CDR3 bases are TGTGCCAGCAGCTTGGGCAGTTACGCAGATACGCAGTATTTT.

The chain combines TRBV18 with TRBJ1-3, with D maybe TRBD1 (5 bases). Germline V CDR1 and CDR2: KGHSH, LQKENI. CDR3 size: 15 residues. V lost 6 bases, J lost 0 bases, and 12 bases lay in between. CDR3 DNA: TGTGCCAGCTCCTCAACAGGCAACTCTGGAAACACCATATATTTT. It codes for CASSSTGNSGNTIYF. The full variable domain, its missing parts supplied by reference TRBV18 and TRBJ1-3, is NAGVMQNPRHLVRRRGQEARLRCSPMKGHSHVYWYRQLPEEGLKFMVYLQKENIIDESGMPKERFSAEFPKEGPSILRIQQVVRGDSAAYFCASSSTGNSGNTIYFGEGSWLTVV.

This clone has just a few counts. V usage is TRBV11-2 and J usage is TRBJ2-7; tentatively, D is TRBD1 (5 bases). The CDR3 consists of 14 residues. CDR1 SGHAT and CDR2 FQNNGV come from the germline V gene. Trimming cost V 2 bases and J 4 bases, with 12 bases left between them. CDR3 sequence: CASSLYARVYEQYF. In nucleotides, the CDR3 is TGTGCCAGCAGCTTATATGCCAGGGTTTACGAGCAGTACTTC. Full variable domain (rest looked up from reference TRBV11-2 and TRBJ2-7): EAGVAQSPRYKIIEKRQSVAFWCNPISGHATLYWYQQILGQGPKLLIQFQNNGVVDDSQLPKDRFSAERLKGVDSTLKIQPAKLEDSAVYLCASSLYARVYEQYFGPGTRLTVT.

The V and J genes are TRBV28 and TRBJ1-2; D gene unclear. Trimming removed 6 bases from V and 1 base from J, with 9 bases in between. Germline V gene data show CDR1 as MDHEN and CDR2 as SYDVKM. The CDR3 has 13 amino acids. The CDR3 loop reads CASRKQNNYGYTF. The CDR3 nucleotides read TGTGCCAGCAGAAAACAGAATAACTATGGCTACACCTTC.

V usage is TRBV7-3 and J usage is TRBJ2-5; D is possibly TRBD2 (5 bases). This CDR3 has 15 amino acids. The germline V gene has CDR1 SGHTA and CDR2 FQGTGA. With 2 bases removed from V and 4 bases from J, the gap between germline ends came to 14 bases. The CDR3 DNA follows: TGTGCCAGCAGCTTAGAGGGAGTATCGGGAGAGACCCAGTACTTC. Residues: CASSLEGVSGETQYF.

V and J are TRBV5-1 and TRBJ2-7; weak D call: TRBD2 (7 bases). Germline V gives CDR1 SGHRS, CDR2 YFSETQ. The CDR3 totals 13 residues. Trimming took 4 bases from V and 4 from J, leaving 12 bases between them. CDR3 nucleotide sequence: TGCGCCAGCAGCGGGGGGGGCCTTTACGAGCAGTACTTC. Its translation is CASSGGGLYEQYF.

The chain employs TRBV5-1 and TRBJ1-5; a possible D gene is TRBD1 (5 bases). Germline V gene sequence: CDR1 SGHRS, CDR2 YFSETQ. The CDR3 consists of 14 residues. Trimming shortened V by 4 bases and J by 1 base, and 9 bases separated the two germline ends. CDR3 sequence reads: CASSPGGSNQPQHF. The CDR3 nucleotides read TGCGCCAGCAGCCCGGGGGGGAGCAATCAGCCCCAGCATTTT.

This CDR3 reads CASSPGTGATGELFF. The CDR3 region has the DNA TGTGCCAGCAGCCCCGGGACAGGGGCCACCGGGGAGCTGTTTTTT. The rearrangement uses TRBV7-6 and TRBJ2-2, with TRBD1 matching over 10 bases. Germline V gives CDR1 SGHVS, CDR2 FNYEAQ. CDR3 size: 15 residues. V was pared by 5 bases and J by 4 bases, with 4 bases of the junction left unmatched. The full variable domain, completed using reference TRBV7-6 and TRBJ2-2, is GAGVSQSPRYKVTKRGQDVALRCDPISGHVSLYWYRQALGQGPEFLTYFNYEAQQDKSGLPNDRFSAERPEGSISTLTIQRTEQRDSAMYRCASSPGTGATGELFFGEGSRLTVL.

Of note for this clone: One end of the junction does not line up with germline, which may come from a read error. The J gene is TRBJ1-2, the V gene TRBV7-7; D is possibly TRBD1 (6 bases). Germline values: CDR1 SSHAT, CDR2 FNYEAQ (reference sequence). The CDR3 loop spans 17 amino acids. DNA for the CDR3: TGTGCTAGCAGCTTAGGGGAGGGACAAACGCAATACTATGGCTACACCTTC. Amino acid sequence: CASSLGEGQTQYYGYTF.

The rearrangement links TRBV11-2 to TRBJ1-5, with a possible D match to TRBD1 (6 bases). V was cut by 6 bases and J by 0 bases, with 12 bases left in between. Germline V gene sequence: CDR1 SGHAT, CDR2 FQNNGV. The CDR3 runs 15 residues. CDR3: CASSTGTLSNQPQHF. The DNA for the CDR3 is TGTGCCAGCAGTACAGGGACCCTTAGCAATCAGCCCCAGCATTTT.

Comment on this clone: This CDR3 is also generated by other DNA sequences in the sample. The chain has TRBV7-7 and TRBJ2-5; 9 nucleotides agree with TRBD1. The ends lost 4 bases at V and 5 bases at J; junction bases unmatched: 5. Germline assignment: CDR1 SSHAT and CDR2 FNYEAQ (reference sequence). The CDR3 is 14 amino acids. This CDR3 reads CASSSDRGGETQYF. The CDR3, as DNA: TGTGCCAGCAGCTCGGACAGGGGTGGGGAGACCCAGTACTTC.

In its sample, this clone was seen a few times. The chain carries TRBV19 and TRBJ1-5; possibly TRBD1 for D (6 bases). V was cut by 3 bases and J by 0 bases, with 18 bases left in between. This CDR3 comprises 18 residues. The germline CDR1 and CDR2 sequences are LNHDA and SQIVND (reference sequence). The CDR3: CASSISDSFIYSNQPQHF. Here the CDR3 DNA reads TGTGCCAGTAGTATTTCGGACAGCTTTATCTATAGCAATCAGCCCCAGCATTTT.

This clone was observed a handful of times. Here the CDR3 reads CASSYSLAATNEKLFF. The CDR3 DNA follows: TGTGCCAGCAGTTACTCTCTGGCAGCAACTAATGAAAAACTGTTTTTT. The chain uses TRBV6-5 and TRBJ1-4; no reliable D call. Germline CDR1 is MNHEY and CDR2 is SVGAGI. The CDR3 runs 16 residues. Trimming took off 0 bases at V and 0 bases at J, with 8 bases between the two ends.

The J gene is TRBJ2-3, the V gene TRBV27; D is possibly TRBD2 (5 bases). The CDR3 runs to 16 residues. Trimming cost V 6 bases and J 0 bases, with 16 bases left between them. Germline V gene sequence: CDR1 MNHEY, CDR2 SMNVEV (reference sequence). CDR3 residues: CASRPTRDSSTDTQYF. Here the CDR3 DNA reads TGTGCCAGCAGGCCAACTAGAGACTCCAGCACAGATACGCAGTATTTT.

The chain has TRBV5-1 and TRBJ1-1, with no clear D. The CDR3 consists of 15 residues. Germline V gene lookup returns CDR1 SGHRS and CDR2 YFSETQ. V lost 4 bases and J 4 bases, leaving 17 bases between the germline ends. In nucleotides, the CDR3 is TGCGCCAGCAGCCTAACGGGTCAAGCGGGCACTGAAGCTTTCTTT. It encodes CASSLTGQAGTEAFF.

The chain joins TRBV18 to TRBJ1-1; maybe TRBD1 (5 bases). The germline CDR1 and CDR2 sequences are KGHSH and LQKENI. The CDR3 runs to 15 residues. With 2 bases removed from V and 1 base from J, the gap between germline ends came to 11 bases. The CDR3 loop reads CASSPGTGENTEAFF. CDR3 sequence (DNA): TGTGCCAGCTCACCAGGTACAGGAGAGAACACTGAAGCTTTCTTT.

The chain recombines TRBV7-3 with TRBJ2-6; D might be TRBD1 (5 bases). V lost 5 bases to trimming and J lost 1 base, with 15 bases between them. The CDR3 length is 17 residues. Per the germline V gene, CDR1 is SGHTA and CDR2 is FQGTGA. The CDR3 bases are TGTGCCAGCAGCCTACAACCCTCAGGGTCTGGGGCCAACGTCCTGACTTTC. This encodes CASSLQPSGSGANVLTF.

This sequence joins TRBV6-1 and TRBJ1-5; D may be TRBD1 (6 bases). Germline lookup yields CDR1 MNHNS and CDR2 SASEGT. V gave up 2 bases and J gave up 2 bases, with 10 bases separating them. CDR3 length: 15 amino acids. The CDR3 bases are TGTGCCAGCAGTGAAAGGGGGTATGGCAATCAGCCCCAGCATTTT. Protein product: CASSERGYGNQPQHF.

The V gene is TRBV6-6, the J gene TRBJ2-4; D call uncertain. The germline V gene has CDR1 MNHNY and CDR2 SVGAGI (reference sequence). This CDR3 region has 15 residues. V lost 6 bases and J lost 4, with 16 bases in between. CDR3: CASSSRDTQKNIQYF. The CDR3 nucleotides read TGTGCCAGCAGCTCTCGTGACACGCAAAAAAACATTCAGTACTTC.

V gene TRBV6-6 combines with J gene TRBJ2-7, with TRBD1 matching 8 bases. CDR3 size: 15 residues. CDR1 MNHNY and CDR2 SVGAGI come from the germline V gene (reference sequence). The V gene end was trimmed by 5 bases and the J gene end by 5 bases; junction bases not matched to a gene: 11. CDR3 in amino acids: CASSGRTGFVDEQYF. The CDR3 bases are TGTGCCAGCAGTGGAAGGACAGGGTTCGTGGACGAGCAGTACTTC.

The rearrangement uses TRBV5-1 and TRBJ1-1; 7 bases align to TRBD1. V lost 2 bases, J lost 1 base, and 2 bases stayed unmatched. This CDR3 region has 14 residues. CDR1 is SGHRS, CDR2 YFSETQ, per germline. In DNA form, the CDR3 reads TGCGCCAGCAGCTTTAGGGGGCGGAACACTGAAGCTTTCTTT. Encoded protein: CASSFRGRNTEAFF.

This chain joins TRBV6-5 and TRBJ1-1, with a tentative D call TRBD1 (5 bases). This CDR3 has 13 amino acids. CDR1 and CDR2 (germline): MNHEY, SVGAGI. V shed 7 bases and J shed 1 base, with 10 bases lying between them. CDR3: CASNTQGNTEAFF. In nucleotides, the CDR3 is TGTGCCAGCAATACCCAGGGGAACACTGAAGCTTTCTTT.

V is TRBV5-1 and J is TRBJ2-5; 7 nucleotides align to TRBD1. From germline, CDR1 is SGHRS and CDR2 YFSETQ. This CDR3 has 15 residues. Trimming took 4 bases from V and 1 from J; bases not matched to a gene: 7. The DNA of the CDR3 is TGCGCCAGCAGCCTAGGGGACAGTATCCAAGAGACCCAGTACTTC. It yields the protein CASSLGDSIQETQYF. Full variable domain (rest looked up from reference TRBV5-1 and TRBJ2-5): KAGVTQTPRYLIKTRGQQVTLSCSPISGHRSVSWYQQTPGQGLQFLFEYFSETQRNKGNFPGRFSGRQFSNSRSEMNVSTLELGDSALYLCASSLGDSIQETQYFGPGTRLLVL.

The gene calls are TRBV19 and TRBJ2-5; 8 positions match TRBD1. CDR1 LNHDA and CDR2 SQIVND come from the germline V gene (reference sequence). Trimming removed 6 bases from V and 1 base from J; junction bases left unmatched: 4. The CDR3 totals 14 residues. The CDR3 protein is CASRPTGAQETQYF. CDR3 DNA sequence: TGTGCCAGTAGACCGACAGGGGCCCAAGAGACCCAGTACTTC.

V and J are TRBV5-1 and TRBJ2-7; TRBD1 aligns across 9 bases. This CDR3 spans 13 amino acids. Looked up from germline, CDR1 is SGHRS and CDR2 is YFSETQ. The ends lost 4 bases at V and 7 bases at J; junction bases unmatched: 6. CDR3 in DNA: TGCGCCAGCAGCAAACAGGGGGCTGGAGAGCAGTACTTC. It is translated as CASSKQGAGEQYF.